Following are 13 T cell receptor beta chains from one sample sequenced in a study of blood T cell repertoires in COVID-19. Generated by immunoSEQ multiplex PCR, the TCRdb table keeps only in-frame clones and is missing some. The table records approximately 400,000 clones, more than 75% of them present only once. Sequenced: PBMCs or T cells enriched from blood (not recorded which). The source of these receptors is a woman aged 18-30 years who had recovered from COVID-19.

This sequence joins TRBV11-2 and TRBJ2-6; tentative D call: TRBD1 (5 bases). V was trimmed by 0 bases and J by 4 bases, leaving 16 bases between them. The length of the CDR3 is 18 residues. Germline CDR1 is SGHAT and CDR2 is FQNNGV. CDR3 sequence reads: CASSLDLQGLGGANVLTF. As DNA, the CDR3 is TGTGCCAGCAGCTTAGATCTCCAGGGTTTAGGAGGGGCCAACGTCCTGACTTTC.

The chain recombines TRBV4-1 with TRBJ2-7, with TRBD1 as a possible D gene (6 bases). The CDR3 has 17 amino acids. Deletions cut 2 bases from V and 0 bases from J, with 17 bases between. Germline CDR1 reads MGHRA; CDR2 reads YSYEKL. CDR3 loop: CASSQTQGPRSSYEQYF. The CDR3, as DNA: TGCGCCAGCAGCCAAACGCAGGGGCCCAGGAGCTCCTACGAGCAGTACTTC.

This chain links TRBV9 with TRBJ1-2, with D possibly matching TRBD1 (5 bases). Trimming removed 0 bases at V and 6 bases at J, with 15 bases between. CDR1 is SGDLS and CDR2 is YYNGEE in the germline V gene. There are 15 residues in the CDR3. The CDR3 loop reads CASSVDQGIVDGYTF. CDR3 bases: TGTGCCAGCAGCGTAGACCAGGGTATTGTGGATGGCTACACCTTC.

The chain recombines TRBV28 with TRBJ1-5, with 10 bases aligning to TRBD1. Trimming cost V 5 bases and J 2 bases; bases outside gene matches: 6. Germline values: CDR1 MDHEN, CDR2 SYDVKM. The CDR3 runs 16 residues. The CDR3 loop is CASSLPGTGGNQPQHF. DNA for the CDR3: TGTGCCAGCAGTCTCCCCGGGACAGGGGGCAATCAGCCCCAGCATTTT.

The rearrangement uses TRBV19 and TRBJ1-4; 7 bases are a match to TRBD1. V lost 6 bases, J lost 2 bases, and 15 bases stayed unmatched. The CDR3 has 18 amino acids. The germline V gene encodes CDR1 LNHDA and CDR2 SQIVND (reference sequence). CDR3 DNA sequence: TGTGCCAGTAGCCACCCAGGGAGCTGGGGACAGACTAATGAAAAACTGTTTTTT. Its protein product is CASSHPGSWGQTNEKLFF.

The chain recombines TRBV2 with TRBJ1-2; the match to TRBD1 covers 8 bases. The V and J ends lost 5 bases and 6 bases, in that order; junction bases with no gene match: 5. The germline gives CDR1 SNHLY, CDR2 FYNNEI. The CDR3 extends over 13 amino acids. Here the CDR3 reads CASSPGQGHGYTF. For the CDR3, the DNA is TGTGCCAGCAGTCCAGGACAGGGCCATGGCTACACCTTC.

The genes are TRBV4-2 and TRBJ2-5, with 10 bases identical to TRBD2. With V trimmed by 1 base and J by 4 bases, 6 bases remained unmatched. This CDR3 is built from 16 residues. In germline, CDR1 is LGHNA, CDR2 YNFKEQ. The DNA of the CDR3 is TGTGCCAGCAGCCAAGTGGGATTAGCGGGAGGAGAGACCCAGTACTTC. Translation: CASSQVGLAGGETQYF.

The V gene is TRBV18, the J gene TRBJ1-1, with unresolved D. The CDR3 has 15 amino acids. CDR1 KGHSH and CDR2 LQKENI come from the germline V gene. V shed 2 bases and J shed 5 bases, with 15 bases lying between them. This chain's CDR3 is CASSPGKQHTTEAFF. The CDR3 DNA reads as TGTGCCAGCTCACCAGGTAAACAGCATACAACTGAAGCTTTCTTT.

This rearrangement joins TRBV5-6 to TRBJ1-2, with 10 bases that match TRBD1. CDR3 length: 15 residues. V gave up 3 bases and J gave up 4 bases; unmatched junction bases: 6. Germline-derived CDR1 and CDR2 are SGHDT and YYEEEE. CDR3 in amino acids: CASSSSGTGAYGYTF. The DNA of the CDR3 is TGTGCCAGCAGCTCCTCCGGGACAGGGGCCTATGGCTACACCTTC.

The chain combines TRBV10-1 with TRBJ2-2, with TRBD2 identical over 8 bases. The germline V gene has CDR1 WNHNN and CDR2 SYGVQD (reference sequence). The CDR3 is 14 residues long. CDR3 sequence: CPRSDGGGTGELFF. DNA for the CDR3: TGCCCCCGCAGTGACGGGGGGGGGACCGGGGAGCTGTTTTTT.

CDR3 sequence reads: CASSTQGLRTEAFF. DNA of the CDR3: TGTGCCAGTAGTACCCAGGGGTTACGCACTGAAGCTTTCTTT. The genes are TRBV19 and TRBJ1-1; D perhaps matches TRBD1 (6 bases). CDR3 length: 14 amino acids. Germline V gene lookup returns CDR1 LNHDA and CDR2 SQIVND (reference sequence). Trimming took 4 bases from V and 4 from J, leaving 13 bases between them.

The V call is TRBV9, the J call TRBJ1-3; tentatively, D is TRBD1 (6 bases). Germline values: CDR1 SGDLS, CDR2 YYNGEE. The CDR3 length is 15 residues. Trimming took 2 bases from V and 2 from J, leaving 11 bases between them. Written as DNA, the CDR3 is TGTGCCAGCAGCGTGACCACAGGGCCTGGAAACACCATATATTTT. Its protein product is CASSVTTGPGNTIYF. The full variable domain, in which reference TRBV9 and TRBJ1-3 provide the parts outside the CDR3, is DSGVTQTPKHLITATGQRVTLRCSPRSGDLSVYWYQQSLDQGLQFLIQYYNGEERAKGNILERFSAQQFPDLHSELNLSSLELGDSALYFCASSVTTGPGNTIYFGEGSWLTVV.

V usage is TRBV4-1 and J usage is TRBJ2-7; the match to TRBD2 covers 9 bases. The ends lost 4 bases at V and 3 bases at J; junction bases unmatched: 7. This CDR3 region has 15 residues. Germline V lookup: CDR1 MGHRA, CDR2 YSYEKL. The DNA of the CDR3 is TGCGCCAGCAGCCCCCAGGCTAGCGGGGACTACGAGCAGTACTTC. Its protein product is CASSPQASGDYEQYF.